Below, 7 T cell receptor beta chains from the same sample are listed, as sequenced in a study of human T cells and chemical hapten exposure. Time point: patch test 2, 6 weeks after DPC sensitization. The treatment was: therapeutic diphenylcyclopropenone sensitization with weekly scalp DPC. From the RACE reads, TCRdb called clonotypes with MiXCR, one entry per CDR3 protein. Among some 81,000 distinct CDR3 sequences, 9.5% to 13% were seen once, and the ten largest hold 1.6%. Sample: whole blood, taken in connection with sensitization to the hapten diphenylcyclopropenone (DPC). Receptors were obtained from a man aged 18-30 years with alopecia areata. Some clones in this sample may be carry-over from other donors' samples.

Note on this clonotype: A read error may explain this, as a much larger clone is one base away. The V and J genes are TRBV7-3 and TRBJ2-2, with D maybe TRBD2 (5 bases). Germline V gene sequence: CDR1 SGHTA, CDR2 FQGTGA. The CDR3 has 13 residues. Here the CDR3 reads CTSSPRGTGELFF. The DNA for the CDR3 is TGTACCAGCAGCCCCCGGGGCACCGGGGAGCTGTTTTTT.

The chain uses TRBV4-3 and TRBJ1-5; no reliable D call. V dropped 0 bases and J dropped 9 bases, with 9 bases sitting between them. The germline CDR1 and CDR2 sequences are LGHNA and YSLEER. This CDR3 comprises 13 residues. In DNA form, the CDR3 reads TGCGCCAGCAGCCAAGATTGGAAGCGGCCCCAGCATTTT. It translates to CASSQDWKRPQHF.

This rearrangement joins TRBV7-2 to TRBJ1-5; TRBD1 agrees at 7 bases. The V segment lost 5 bases and the J segment 6 bases; nucleotides outside the gene matches: 16. This CDR3 has 17 residues. Germline lookup yields CDR1 SGHTA and CDR2 FQGNSA. The CDR3 loop reads CASSASLPGQIRQPQHF. The DNA of the CDR3 is TGTGCCAGCAGCGCATCGTTACCGGGACAGATACGTCAGCCCCAGCATTTT. The full variable domain, with the rest looked up from reference TRBV7-2 and TRBJ1-5, is GAGVSQSPSNKVTEKGKDVELRCDPISGHTALYWYRQSLGQGLEFLIYFQGNSAPDKSGLPSDRFSAERTGGSVSTLTIQRTQQEDSAVYLCASSASLPGQIRQPQHFGDGTRLSIL.

The chain joins TRBV6-5 to TRBJ2-6; D is unclear. Germline CDR1 and CDR2: MNHEY and SVGAGI. V dropped 0 bases and J dropped 0 bases, with 6 bases sitting between them. CDR3 size: 16 residues. CDR3 in DNA: TGTGCCAGCAGTTACTCAGACTCCTCTGGGGCCAACGTCCTGACTTTC. Translating it yields CASSYSDSSGANVLTF.

Of note for this clonotype: A single base separates this from a much larger clone, so it may be a read error. The genes are TRBV3-2 and TRBJ1-2; the listed D gene, TRBD1, was not tested against the DNA. TRBV3-2 constitutes a pseudogene. This CDR3 has 13 residues. The CDR3 DNA reads as TGTGCCAGCAGCCCACAGGGTGACGATGGCTACACCTTC. It codes for CASSPQGDDGYTF.

This clonotype was counted many times. The rearrangement joins TRBV4-2 to TRBJ1-5, with D perhaps matching TRBD1 (5 bases). V lost 1 base, J lost 1 base, and 11 bases lay in between. The CDR3 has 16 amino acids. Per the germline V gene, CDR1 is LGHNA and CDR2 is YNFKEQ. The CDR3 region is CASSQVVGDSNQPQHF. CDR3 nucleotides: TGTGCCAGCAGCCAAGTCGTCGGGGACAGCAATCAGCCCCAGCATTTT.

The chain recombines TRBV7-2 with TRBJ2-5; 9 bases map to TRBD1. Per germline, CDR1 SGHTA and CDR2 FQGNSA. V gave up 5 bases and J gave up 8 bases; unmatched junction bases: 6. This CDR3 is built from 13 residues. The chain's CDR3 is CASSRGQGVTQYF. Written as DNA, the CDR3 is TGTGCCAGCAGCCGGGGACAGGGAGTAACCCAGTACTTC.